These 19 T cell receptor beta chains came from one sample sequenced in a study of blood T cell repertoires in COVID-19. The repertoire was sequenced with immunoSEQ multiplex PCR; TCRdb's copy has only in-frame clones and lacks some. Here the sample spans approximately 270,000 clones, around 86% being singletons. The sample was peripheral blood. The source of these receptors is a middle-aged man with acute or convalescent COVID-19.

This clone was observed once. This rearrangement joins TRBV2 to TRBJ2-3; 13 bases line up with TRBD2. The trim removed 5 bases at V and 4 bases at J, leaving 9 bases unmatched. Germline V gene data show CDR1 as SNHLY and CDR2 as FYNNEI. This CDR3 contains 17 residues. DNA for the CDR3: TGTGCCAGCAGTTTCACTCGACTAGCGGGGGGTTCAGATACGCAGTATTTT. Residues: CASSFTRLAGGSDTQYF.

V usage is TRBV3-1 (or the pseudogene TRBV3-2) and J usage is TRBJ2-3; D unclear. Germline V gives CDR1 LGHDT, CDR2 YNNKEL (reference sequence). The CDR3 covers 13 residues. Trimming took off 5 bases at V and 1 base at J, with 7 bases between the two ends. This chain's CDR3 is CASSFPGTDTQYF. DNA for the CDR3: TGTGCCAGCAGCTTTCCGGGCACAGATACGCAGTATTTT.

This clone showed up just once. CDR3 bases: TGTGCCAGCAGTTACTCGGAGGCTAACTATGGCTACACCTTC. Translated, it gives CASSYSEANYGYTF. The chain joins TRBV6-6 to TRBJ1-2; unclear D gene. The length of the CDR3 is 14 residues. Germline CDR1 and CDR2: MNHNY and SVGAGI (reference sequence). V was cut by 0 bases and J by 0 bases, with 5 bases left in between.

The V call is TRBV5-1, the J call TRBJ1-1, with D unclear. Germline V gene data show CDR1 as SGHRS and CDR2 as YFSETQ. The CDR3 length is 15 residues. Trimming removed 0 bases from V and 3 bases from J, with 12 bases in between. The CDR3 region has the DNA TGCGCCAGCAGCTTGGTGGCGGGGTTGGACACTGAAGCTTTCTTT. Translated: CASSLVAGLDTEAFF.

The rearrangement links TRBV19 to TRBJ1-1, with D maybe TRBD1 (6 bases). Per germline, CDR1 LNHDA and CDR2 SQIVND (reference sequence). The CDR3 runs 15 residues. V was trimmed by 0 bases and J by 4 bases, leaving 12 bases between them. The CDR3 is CASSIDLGGRTEAFF. In DNA, the CDR3 is TGTGCCAGTAGTATAGATCTAGGGGGTCGCACTGAAGCTTTCTTT.

The CDR3 spells CASSVRGAGGEETQYF. As DNA, the CDR3 is TGTGCCAGCAGTGTCCGGGGTGCAGGGGGCGAGGAGACCCAGTACTTC. J is TRBJ2-5 and V is TRBV6-1; 8 nucleotides line up with TRBD1. CDR1 is MNHNS and CDR2 is SASEGT in the germline V gene. CDR3 length: 16 amino acids. The J segment lost 5 bases and the V segment lost 4 bases, leaving 12 bases of the junction unmatched.

V is TRBV3-1 (or the pseudogene TRBV3-2) and J is TRBJ2-1, with 7 bases fitting TRBD2. The germline gives CDR1 LGHDT, CDR2 YNNKEL (reference sequence). V was clipped by 0 bases and J by 6 bases; unmatched bases: 8. This CDR3 is built from 16 residues. The CDR3 DNA follows: TGTGCCAGCAGCCAAGAACTTCTCAGCGGGGCCAATGAGCAGTTCTTC. Amino acids: CASSQELLSGANEQFF.

V and J are TRBV6-4 and TRBJ2-3; D gene unclear. The CDR3 has 16 amino acids. Deletions cut 4 bases from V and 0 bases from J, with 14 bases between. Germline-derived CDR1 and CDR2 are MRHNA and SNTAGT. The CDR3 DNA is TGTGCCAGCAGTGTAACCCCCCAGGCCAGCACAGATACGCAGTATTTT. Translation: CASSVTPQASTDTQYF.

The V and J genes are TRBV27 and TRBJ1-5, with TRBD1 as a possible D gene (6 bases). V lost 0 bases and J 3 bases, leaving 9 bases between the germline ends. The CDR3 runs 15 residues. CDR1 and CDR2 (germline): MNHEY, SMNVEV (reference sequence). The CDR3 DNA reads as TGTGCCAGCAGTTTATCGAACAGGGCCAATCAGCCCCAGCATTTT. Amino acid sequence: CASSLSNRANQPQHF.

This chain connects TRBV5-1 to TRBJ2-3; TRBD1 might be the D (5 bases). This CDR3 comprises 15 residues. Deletions cut 4 bases from V and 3 bases from J, with 15 bases between. Per the germline V gene, CDR1 is SGHRS and CDR2 is YFSETQ. The CDR3 DNA follows: TGCGCCAGCAGCCCAGACAGCTCAGGGACAGATACGCAGTATTTT. This encodes CASSPDSSGTDTQYF.

This clone was seen just once. The chain combines TRBV3-1 (or the pseudogene TRBV3-2) with TRBJ1-6; 9 bases fit TRBD1. Trimming at V came to 4 bases and at J to 16 bases, leaving 8 bases not matched to a gene. This CDR3 has 13 amino acids. Looked up from germline, CDR1 is LGHDT and CDR2 is YNNKEL (reference sequence). CDR3 region: CASSLGQGTTLHF. CDR3 coding DNA: TGTGCCAGCAGCCTGGGACAGGGTACAACTCTCCACTTT.

The rearrangement uses TRBV7-9 and TRBJ1-1; D ambiguous. CDR1 and CDR2 (germline): SEHNR, FQNEAQ (reference sequence). The CDR3 sequence is 14 residues long. V shed 5 bases and J shed 10 bases, with 20 bases lying between them. CDR3 sequence reads: CASSVLTLTRGAFF. The CDR3 DNA is TGTGCCAGCAGCGTTCTGACCCTTACTCGCGGAGCTTTCTTT. Full variable domain (rest looked up from reference TRBV7-9 and TRBJ1-1): DTGVSQNPRHKITKRGQNVTFRCDPISEHNRLYWYRQTLGQGPEFLTYFQNEAQLEKSRLLSDRFSAERPKGSFSTLEIQRTEQGDSAMYLCASSVLTLTRGAFFGQGTRLTVV.

The chain recombines TRBV5-5 with TRBJ1-2, with D uncertain. Trimming removed 3 bases from V and 2 bases from J, with 11 bases in between. This CDR3 is 14 amino acids long. Germline CDR1 reads SGHKS; CDR2 reads YYEKEE (reference sequence). CDR3 region: CASSSPGENYGYTF. The DNA of the CDR3 is TGTGCCAGCAGCTCCCCCGGTGAGAACTATGGCTACACCTTC. Using reference TRBV5-5 and TRBJ1-2 for the parts outside the CDR3, the full variable domain is DAGVTQSPTHLIKTRGQQVTLRCSPISGHKSVSWYQQVLGQGPQFIFQYYEKEERGRGNFPDRFSARQFPNYSSELNVNALLLGDSALYLCASSSPGENYGYTFGSGTRLTVV.

This sequence joins TRBV6-5 and TRBJ1-2; 8 positions match TRBD1. This CDR3 is built from 14 residues. Germline CDR1 and CDR2: MNHEY and SVGAGI. The V segment lost 6 bases and the J segment 8 bases; nucleotides outside the gene matches: 11. CDR3 sequence: CASSLPGQVKGYTF. CDR3 in DNA: TGTGCCAGCAGCCTACCGGGACAGGTCAAGGGCTACACCTTC.

This clone was recorded once. The chain uses TRBV5-6 and TRBJ1-2, with 9 bases lining up with TRBD1. V was pared by 6 bases and J by 5 bases, with 8 bases of the junction left unmatched. The CDR3 extends over 14 amino acids. CDR1 and CDR2 (germline): SGHDT, YYEEEE. The DNA of the CDR3 is TGTGCCAGCAACCGACAGGGGGTACGTTATGGCTACACCTTC. This codes for CASNRQGVRYGYTF.

This clone was observed a single time. This chain joins TRBV7-6 and TRBJ2-4; 12 bases agree with TRBD2. V lost 4 bases, J lost 13 bases, and 8 bases stayed unmatched. Germline values: CDR1 SGHVS, CDR2 FNYEAQ. The CDR3 is 14 amino acids. CDR3 region: CASSSRLAGDLQYF. The CDR3 DNA is TGTGCCAGCAGCTCGAGACTAGCGGGGGACCTCCAGTACTTC.

The sample holds a few counts of this clone. The chain employs TRBV7-3 and TRBJ2-7, with 11 positions matching TRBD1. The germline gives CDR1 SGHTA, CDR2 FQGTGA. The V and J ends lost 2 bases and 3 bases, in that order; junction bases with no gene match: 6. The CDR3 runs to 16 residues. The CDR3 sequence is CASSLGQGASYYEQYF. The CDR3 DNA sequence: TGTGCCAGCAGCTTAGGACAGGGGGCGTCCTACTACGAGCAGTACTTC.

This chain joins TRBV15 and TRBJ2-7; 8 nucleotides match TRBD2. This CDR3 comprises 17 residues. V gave up 0 bases and J gave up 0 bases; unmatched junction bases: 7. The germline CDR1 and CDR2 sequences are LNHNV and YYDKDF (reference sequence). CDR3: CATSREGASGSSYEQYF. The CDR3 nucleotides are TGTGCCACCAGCAGAGAGGGAGCCAGCGGGAGCTCCTACGAGCAGTACTTC.

The rearrangement links TRBV11-2 to TRBJ1-2, with D possibly matching TRBD1 (5 bases). In germline, CDR1 is SGHAT, CDR2 FQNNGV. The V gene lost 5 bases and the J gene lost 8 bases, with 15 bases spanning the gap. The CDR3 length is 13 residues. In DNA, the CDR3 is TGTGCCAGCAGCCGACCAGGGATCGCGGGCTACACCTTC. Amino acids: CASSRPGIAGYTF.